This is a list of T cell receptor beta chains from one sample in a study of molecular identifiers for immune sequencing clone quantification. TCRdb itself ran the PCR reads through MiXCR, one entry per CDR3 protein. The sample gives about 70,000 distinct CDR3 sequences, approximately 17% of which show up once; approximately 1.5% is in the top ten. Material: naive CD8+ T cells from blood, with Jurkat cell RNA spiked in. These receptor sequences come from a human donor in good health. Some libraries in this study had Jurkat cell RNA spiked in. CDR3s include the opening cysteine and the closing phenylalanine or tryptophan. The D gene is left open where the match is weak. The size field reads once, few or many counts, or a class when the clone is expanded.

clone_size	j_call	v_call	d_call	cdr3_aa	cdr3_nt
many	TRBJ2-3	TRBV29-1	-	CSVEDHGGETDTQYF	TGCAGCGTTGAAGATCACGGGGGAGAGACGGATACGCAGTATTTT
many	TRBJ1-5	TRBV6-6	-	CASSYSGGYREGSNQPQHF	TGTGCCAGCAGTTACTCTGGGGGATACAGGGAAGGGAGCAATCAGCCCCAGCATTTT
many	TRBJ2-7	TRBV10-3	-	CAISECEANTCEQYF	TGTGCCATCAGTGAGTGTGAAGCCAATACCTGCGAGCAGTACTTC
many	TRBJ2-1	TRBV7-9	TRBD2	CASSLVIGSGRTYNEQFF	TGTGCCAGCAGCTTAGTTATAGGTAGCGGGAGAACCTACAATGAGCAGTTCTTC
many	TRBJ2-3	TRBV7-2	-	CASSLWVRTSDTQYF	TGTGCCAGCAGCTTATGGGTCAGGACTTCAGATACGCAGTATTTT
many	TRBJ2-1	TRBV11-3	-	CASSLMGPIEQFF	TGTGCCAGCAGCTTAATGGGACCTATTGAGCAGTTCTTC
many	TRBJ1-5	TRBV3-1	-	CASSQDGANQPQHF	TGTGCCAGCAGCCAAGACGGTGCAAATCAGCCCCAGCATTTT
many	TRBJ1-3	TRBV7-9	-	CASSLGVLWKSGNTIYF	TGTGCCAGCAGCTTAGGGGTTTTGTGGAAGTCTGGAAACACCATATATTTT
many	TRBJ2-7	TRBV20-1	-	CSARVRGYHEQYF	TGCAGTGCTAGAGTTCGGGGTTACCACGAGCAGTACTTC
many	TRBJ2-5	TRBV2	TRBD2	CASSEGLAGLWGETQYF	TGTGCCAGCAGTGAAGGCCTAGCGGGCCTATGGGGAGAGACCCAGTACTTC
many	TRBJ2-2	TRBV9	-	CASSPIFNGELFF	TGTGCCAGCAGCCCTATTTTCAACGGGGAGCTGTTTTTT
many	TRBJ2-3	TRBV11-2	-	CASSLVGGLPLADTQYF	TGTGCCAGCAGCTTAGTAGGGGGACTCCCGCTGGCAGATACGCAGTATTTT
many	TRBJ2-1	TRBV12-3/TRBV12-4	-	CASTLKPSSYNEQFF	TGTGCCAGCACCCTCAAACCGAGCTCCTACAATGAGCAGTTCTTC
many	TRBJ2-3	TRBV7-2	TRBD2	CASSQTGLALRTGADTQYF	TGTGCCAGCAGCCAAACGGGACTAGCGCTAAGAACCGGAGCAGATACGCAGTATTTT
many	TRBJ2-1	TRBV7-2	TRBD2	CASSLVAGGPYNEQFF	TGTGCCAGCAGCTTGGTAGCGGGAGGGCCGTACAATGAGCAGTTCTTC
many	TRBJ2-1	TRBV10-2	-	CASLLNEQFF	TGCGCCAGCCTACTAAATGAGCAGTTCTTC